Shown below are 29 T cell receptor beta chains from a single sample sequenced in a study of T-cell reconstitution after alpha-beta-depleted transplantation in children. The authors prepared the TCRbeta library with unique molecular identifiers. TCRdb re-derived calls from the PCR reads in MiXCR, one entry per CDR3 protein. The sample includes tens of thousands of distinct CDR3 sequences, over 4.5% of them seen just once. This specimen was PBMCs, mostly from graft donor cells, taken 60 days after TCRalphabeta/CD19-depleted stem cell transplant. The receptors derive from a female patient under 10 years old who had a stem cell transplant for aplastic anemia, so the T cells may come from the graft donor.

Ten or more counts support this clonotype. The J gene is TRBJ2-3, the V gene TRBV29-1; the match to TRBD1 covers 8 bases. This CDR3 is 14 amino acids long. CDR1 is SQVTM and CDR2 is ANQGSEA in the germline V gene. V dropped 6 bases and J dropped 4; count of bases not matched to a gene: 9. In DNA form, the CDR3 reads TGCAGCGTCGACCGCGGGACAGGCCCAGATACGCAGTATTTT. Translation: CSVDRGTGPDTQYF.

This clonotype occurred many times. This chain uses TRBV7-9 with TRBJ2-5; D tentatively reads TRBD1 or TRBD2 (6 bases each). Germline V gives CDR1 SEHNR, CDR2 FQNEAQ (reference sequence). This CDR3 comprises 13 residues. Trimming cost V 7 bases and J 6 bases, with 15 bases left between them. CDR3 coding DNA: TGTGCCAGCAAGTCCGGGGGCGAGAAGACCCAGTACTTC. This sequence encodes CASKSGGEKTQYF.

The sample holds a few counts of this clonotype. CDR3: CASSLGHTGTLKNIQYF. The CDR3, as DNA: TGTGCCAGCAGCTTAGGGCACACAGGGACCCTCAAAAACATTCAGTACTTC. The chain recombines TRBV7-9 with TRBJ2-4, with a weak D call TRBD1 (6 bases). Germline assignment: CDR1 SEHNR and CDR2 FQNEAQ (reference sequence). Between the trimmed V and J ends, which lost 1 base and 3 bases, there was a span of 16 bases. The CDR3 contains 17 residues.

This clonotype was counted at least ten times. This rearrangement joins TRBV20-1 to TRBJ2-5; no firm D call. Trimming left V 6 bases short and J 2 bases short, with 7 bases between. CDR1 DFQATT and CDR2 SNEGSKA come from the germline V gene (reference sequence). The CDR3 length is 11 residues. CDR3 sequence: CSARPQETQYF. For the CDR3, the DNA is TGCAGTGCGCGACCACAAGAGACCCAGTACTTC.

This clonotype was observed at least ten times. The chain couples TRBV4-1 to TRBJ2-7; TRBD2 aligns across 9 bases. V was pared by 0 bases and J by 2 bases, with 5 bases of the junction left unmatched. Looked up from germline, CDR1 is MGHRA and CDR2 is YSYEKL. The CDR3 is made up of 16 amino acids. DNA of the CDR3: TGCGCCAGCAGCCAAGAAGGTACTAGCGGGCCCTACGAGCAGTACTTC. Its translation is CASSQEGTSGPYEQYF.

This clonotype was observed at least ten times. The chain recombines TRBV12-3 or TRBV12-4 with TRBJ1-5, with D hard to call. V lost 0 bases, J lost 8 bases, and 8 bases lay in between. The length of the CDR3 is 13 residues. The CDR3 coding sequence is TGTGCCAGCAGTTTAGCTGTGGTGGAGCCCCAGCATTTT. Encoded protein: CASSLAVVEPQHF.

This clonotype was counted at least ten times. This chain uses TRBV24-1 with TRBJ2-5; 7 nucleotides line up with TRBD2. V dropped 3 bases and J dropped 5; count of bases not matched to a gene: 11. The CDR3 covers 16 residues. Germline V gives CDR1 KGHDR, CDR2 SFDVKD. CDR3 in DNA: TGTGCCACCAGTGATCCCTCCCGCGGGAGTGGGGAGACCCAGTACTTC. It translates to CATSDPSRGSGETQYF.

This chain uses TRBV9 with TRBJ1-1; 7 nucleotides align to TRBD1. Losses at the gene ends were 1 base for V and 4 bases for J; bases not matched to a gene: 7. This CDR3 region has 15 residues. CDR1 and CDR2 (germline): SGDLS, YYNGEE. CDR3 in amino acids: CASSVKPTGTTEAFF. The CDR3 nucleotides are TGTGCCAGCAGCGTAAAACCGACAGGGACCACTGAAGCTTTCTTT.

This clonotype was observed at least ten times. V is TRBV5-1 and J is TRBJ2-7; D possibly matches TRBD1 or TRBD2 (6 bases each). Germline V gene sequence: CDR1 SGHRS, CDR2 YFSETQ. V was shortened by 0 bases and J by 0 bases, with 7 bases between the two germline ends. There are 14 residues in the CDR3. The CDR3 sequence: CASSLGGASYEQYF. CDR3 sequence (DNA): TGCGCCAGCAGCTTGGGGGGGGCCTCCTACGAGCAGTACTTC.

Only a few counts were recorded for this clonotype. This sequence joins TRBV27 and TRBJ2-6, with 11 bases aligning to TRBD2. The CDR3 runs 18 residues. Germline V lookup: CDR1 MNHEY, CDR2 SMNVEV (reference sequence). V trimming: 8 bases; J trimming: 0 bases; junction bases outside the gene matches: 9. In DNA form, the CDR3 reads TGTGCCAGCGGACAGACTAGCGGGATGCTCTCTGGGGCCAACGTCCTGACTTTC. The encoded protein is CASGQTSGMLSGANVLTF.

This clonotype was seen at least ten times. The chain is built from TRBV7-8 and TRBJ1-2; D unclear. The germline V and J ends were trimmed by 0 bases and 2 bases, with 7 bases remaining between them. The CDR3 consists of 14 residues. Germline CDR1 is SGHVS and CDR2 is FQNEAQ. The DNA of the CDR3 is TGTGCCAGCAGCTTAGCGCGCTCGAACTATGGCTACACCTTC. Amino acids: CASSLARSNYGYTF.

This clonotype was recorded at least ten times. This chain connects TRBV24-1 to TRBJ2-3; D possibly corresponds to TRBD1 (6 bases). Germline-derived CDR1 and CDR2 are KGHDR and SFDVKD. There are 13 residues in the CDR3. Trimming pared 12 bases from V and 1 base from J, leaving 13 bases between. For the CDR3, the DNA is TGTGCCGCAGGCGAGGGGGGCACAGATACGCAGTATTTT. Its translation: CAAGEGGTDTQYF.

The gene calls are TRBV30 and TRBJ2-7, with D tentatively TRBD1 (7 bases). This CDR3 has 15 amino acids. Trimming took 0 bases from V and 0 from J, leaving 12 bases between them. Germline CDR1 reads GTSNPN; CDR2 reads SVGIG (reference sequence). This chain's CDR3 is CAWSVGRGVSYEQYF. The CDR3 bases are TGTGCCTGGAGTGTCGGCAGGGGGGTCTCCTACGAGCAGTACTTC.

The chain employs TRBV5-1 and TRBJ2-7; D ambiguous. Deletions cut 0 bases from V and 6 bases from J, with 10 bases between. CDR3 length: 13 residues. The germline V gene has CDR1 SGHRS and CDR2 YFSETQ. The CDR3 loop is CASSLAERGEQYF. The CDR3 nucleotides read TGCGCCAGCAGCTTGGCCGAGCGAGGCGAGCAGTACTTC.

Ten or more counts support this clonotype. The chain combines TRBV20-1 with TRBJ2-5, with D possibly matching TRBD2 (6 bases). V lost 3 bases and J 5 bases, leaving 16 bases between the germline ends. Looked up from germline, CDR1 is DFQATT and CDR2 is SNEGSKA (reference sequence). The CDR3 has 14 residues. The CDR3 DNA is TGCAGTGCTAGCCCAAGGGAGGTCTTGGAGACCCAGTACTTC. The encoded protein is CSASPREVLETQYF.

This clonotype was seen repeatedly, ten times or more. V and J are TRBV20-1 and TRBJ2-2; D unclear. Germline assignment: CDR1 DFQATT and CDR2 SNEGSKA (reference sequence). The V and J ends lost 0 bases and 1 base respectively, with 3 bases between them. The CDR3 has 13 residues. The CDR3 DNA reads TGCAGTGCTAGAGAGGTGAACACCGGGGAGCTGTTTTTT. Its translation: CSAREVNTGELFF.

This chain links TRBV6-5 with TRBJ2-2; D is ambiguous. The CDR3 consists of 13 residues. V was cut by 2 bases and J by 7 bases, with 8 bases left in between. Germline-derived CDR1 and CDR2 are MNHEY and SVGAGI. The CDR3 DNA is TGTGCCAGCAGTTACGAAGTCAGCGGGGAGCTGTTTTTT. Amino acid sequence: CASSYEVSGELFF.

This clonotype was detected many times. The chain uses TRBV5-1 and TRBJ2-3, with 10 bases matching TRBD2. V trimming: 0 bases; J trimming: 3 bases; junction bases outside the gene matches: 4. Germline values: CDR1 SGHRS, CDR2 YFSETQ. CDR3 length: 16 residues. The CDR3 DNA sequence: TGCGCCAGCAGCTTGGCTAGCGGGAGTGGGACAGATACGCAGTATTTT. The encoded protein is CASSLASGSGTDTQYF. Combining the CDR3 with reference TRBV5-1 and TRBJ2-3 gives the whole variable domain KAGVTQTPRYLIKTRGQQVTLSCSPISGHRSVSWYQQTPGQGLQFLFEYFSETQRNKGNFPGRFSGRQFSNSRSEMNVSTLELGDSALYLCASSLASGSGTDTQYFGPGTRLTVL.

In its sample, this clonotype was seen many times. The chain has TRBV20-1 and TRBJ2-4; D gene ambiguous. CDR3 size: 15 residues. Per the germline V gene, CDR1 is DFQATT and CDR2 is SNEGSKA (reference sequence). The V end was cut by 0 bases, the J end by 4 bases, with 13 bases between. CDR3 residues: CSARDGRERKNIQYF. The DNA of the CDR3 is TGCAGTGCTAGAGATGGTAGAGAGAGAAAAAACATTCAGTACTTC.

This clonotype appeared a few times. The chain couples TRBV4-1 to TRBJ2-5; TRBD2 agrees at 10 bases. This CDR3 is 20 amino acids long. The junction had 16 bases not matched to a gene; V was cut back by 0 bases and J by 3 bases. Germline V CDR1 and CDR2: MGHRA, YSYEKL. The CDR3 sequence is CASSQEGLASGSPREETQYF. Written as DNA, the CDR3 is TGCGCCAGCAGCCAAGAAGGGCTGGCTAGCGGGAGCCCCAGGGAAGAGACCCAGTACTTC.

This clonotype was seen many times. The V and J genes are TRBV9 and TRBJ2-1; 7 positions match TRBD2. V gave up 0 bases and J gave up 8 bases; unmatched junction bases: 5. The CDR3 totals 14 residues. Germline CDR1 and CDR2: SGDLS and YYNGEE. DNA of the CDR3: TGTGCCAGCAGCGTAGCTACTACTAGCGATGAGCAGTTCTTC. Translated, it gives CASSVATTSDEQFF.

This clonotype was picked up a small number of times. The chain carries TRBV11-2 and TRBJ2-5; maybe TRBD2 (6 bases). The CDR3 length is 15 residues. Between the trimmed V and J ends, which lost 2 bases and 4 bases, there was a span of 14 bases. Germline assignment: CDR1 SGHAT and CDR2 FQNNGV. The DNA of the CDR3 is TGTGCCAGCAGCTTAAACCCGGTCGGGGGAGAGACCCAGTACTTC. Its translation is CASSLNPVGGETQYF.

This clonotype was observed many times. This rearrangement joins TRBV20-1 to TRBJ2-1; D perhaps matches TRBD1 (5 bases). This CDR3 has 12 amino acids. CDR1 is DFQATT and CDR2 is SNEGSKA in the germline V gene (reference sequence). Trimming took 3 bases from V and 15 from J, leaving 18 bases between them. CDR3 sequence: CSASIPPDTGFF. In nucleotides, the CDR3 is TGCAGTGCTAGTATTCCCCCGGACACCGGGTTCTTC.

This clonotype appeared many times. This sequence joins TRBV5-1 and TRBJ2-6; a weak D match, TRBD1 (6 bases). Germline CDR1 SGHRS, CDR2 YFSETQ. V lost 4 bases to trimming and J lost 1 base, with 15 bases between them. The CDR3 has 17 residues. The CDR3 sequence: CASSILTGPSGANVLTF. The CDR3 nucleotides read TGCGCCAGCAGCATCCTGACAGGCCCGTCTGGGGCCAACGTCCTGACTTTC.

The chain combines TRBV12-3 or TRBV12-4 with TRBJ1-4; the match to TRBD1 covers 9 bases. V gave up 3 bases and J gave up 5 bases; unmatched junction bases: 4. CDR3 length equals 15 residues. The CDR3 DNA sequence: TGTGCCAGCAGTTTTTCACAGGGGGCGAATGAAAAACTGTTTTTT. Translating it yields CASSFSQGANEKLFF.

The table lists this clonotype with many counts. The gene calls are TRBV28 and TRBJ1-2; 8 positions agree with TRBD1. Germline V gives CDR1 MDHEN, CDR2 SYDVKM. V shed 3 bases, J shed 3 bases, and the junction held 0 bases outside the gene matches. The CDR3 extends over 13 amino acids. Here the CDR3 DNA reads TGTGCCAGCAGTTTGACAGGGGACTATGGCTACACCTTC. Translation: CASSLTGDYGYTF.

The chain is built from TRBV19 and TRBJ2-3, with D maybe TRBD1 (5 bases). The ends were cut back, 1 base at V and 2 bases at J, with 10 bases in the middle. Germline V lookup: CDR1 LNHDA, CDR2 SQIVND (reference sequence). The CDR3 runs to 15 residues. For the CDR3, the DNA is TGTGCCAGTAGTATAGGGGGCAGGGACACAGATACGCAGTATTTT. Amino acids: CASSIGGRDTDTQYF.

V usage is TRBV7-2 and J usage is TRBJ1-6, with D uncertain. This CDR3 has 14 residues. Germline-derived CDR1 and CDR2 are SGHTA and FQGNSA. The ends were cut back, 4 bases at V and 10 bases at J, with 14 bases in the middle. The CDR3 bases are TGTGCCAGCAGCTCCGGGGAGGTACGCTCACCCCTCCACTTT. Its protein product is CASSSGEVRSPLHF.

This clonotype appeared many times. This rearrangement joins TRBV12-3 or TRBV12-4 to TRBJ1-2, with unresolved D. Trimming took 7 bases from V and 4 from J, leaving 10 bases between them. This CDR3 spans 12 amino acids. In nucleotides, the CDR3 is TGTGCCAGCACCCTAGGCGGCTATGGCTACACCTTC. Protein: CASTLGGYGYTF.